The T cell receptor (beta chain) under discussion was sequenced for a study of T cell responses to AZD1222 COVID-19 vaccine. Whether given at about 4 or about 12 weeks, second doses were pooled. General study results and limits: At study baseline, merely five or six AZD1222 recipients were seropositive. Variant regions that are unmutated are reportedly the target of nearly half of spike-specific TCRs.

To note about this clone: Its antigen is currently unknown.

Profiled with immunoSEQ multiplex PCR; TCRdb holds only in-frame clones, not every one. Among 150,000 to 250,000 clones, 80% to 95% were seen once, and the ten largest hold over 0.95%. Trimming removed 3 bases at V and 4 bases at J, with 9 bases between. This CDR3 is 14 amino acids long. In germline, CDR1 is LGHDT, CDR2 YNNKEL (reference sequence). The clonotype was recovered from an adult who received the AZD1222 COVID-19 vaccine. The sequencing used peripheral blood, collected 28 days after the second AZD1222 dose. The chain has TRBV3-1 (or the pseudogene TRBV3-2) and TRBJ1-4; maybe TRBD1 (5 bases). In DNA, the CDR3 is TGTGCCAGCAGCCATTCGGGACTTAATGAAAAACTGTTTTTT. This codes for CASSHSGLNEKLFF.